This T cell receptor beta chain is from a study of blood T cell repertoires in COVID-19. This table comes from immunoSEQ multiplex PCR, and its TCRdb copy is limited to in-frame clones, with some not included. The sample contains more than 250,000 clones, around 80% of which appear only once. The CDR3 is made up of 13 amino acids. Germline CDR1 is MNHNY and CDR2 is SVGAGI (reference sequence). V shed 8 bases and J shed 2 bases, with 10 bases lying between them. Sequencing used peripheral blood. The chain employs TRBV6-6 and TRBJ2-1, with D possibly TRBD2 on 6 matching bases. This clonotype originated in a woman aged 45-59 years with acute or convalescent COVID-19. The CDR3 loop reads CASRELAYNEQFF. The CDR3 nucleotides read TGTGCCAGCCGGGAGCTGGCCTACAATGAGCAGTTCTTC.